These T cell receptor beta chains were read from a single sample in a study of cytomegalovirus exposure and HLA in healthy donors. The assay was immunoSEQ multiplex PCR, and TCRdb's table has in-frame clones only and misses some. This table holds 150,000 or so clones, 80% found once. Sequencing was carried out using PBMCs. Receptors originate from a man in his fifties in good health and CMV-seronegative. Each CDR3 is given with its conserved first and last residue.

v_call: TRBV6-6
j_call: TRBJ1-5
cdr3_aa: CASGGVQPQHF

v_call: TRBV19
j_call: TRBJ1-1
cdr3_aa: CASSMVGRGRGNTEAFF

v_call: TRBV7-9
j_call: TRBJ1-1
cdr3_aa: CASSKLQVMNTEAFF

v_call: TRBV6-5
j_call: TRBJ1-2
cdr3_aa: CASSYATRGSGYTF

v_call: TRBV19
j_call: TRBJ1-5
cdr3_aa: CASREHRVDQPQHF

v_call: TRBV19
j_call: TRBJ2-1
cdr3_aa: CASSIEAGGPYNEQFF

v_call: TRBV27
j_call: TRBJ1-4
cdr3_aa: CASSTRQGETTNEKLFF

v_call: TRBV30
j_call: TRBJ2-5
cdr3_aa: CAWSEPGQRRETQYF

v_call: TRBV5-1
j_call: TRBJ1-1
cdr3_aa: CASSFNRATEAFF

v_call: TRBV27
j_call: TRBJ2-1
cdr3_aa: CASSRPGQGSNEQFF

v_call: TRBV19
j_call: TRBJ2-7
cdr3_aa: CASSVTNSYEQYF

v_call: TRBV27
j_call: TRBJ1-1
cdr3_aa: CASRSIGDETEAFF

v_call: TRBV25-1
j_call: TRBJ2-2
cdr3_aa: CASSEHRDSNTGELFF

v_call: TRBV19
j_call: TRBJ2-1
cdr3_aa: CASRDSRVPGNEQFF

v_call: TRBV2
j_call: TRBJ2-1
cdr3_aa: CASRYPSGGAHEQFF

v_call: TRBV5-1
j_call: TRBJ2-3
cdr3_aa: CASSLDQVRNTQYF

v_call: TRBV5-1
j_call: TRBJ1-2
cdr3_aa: CASSFGGQGYTF

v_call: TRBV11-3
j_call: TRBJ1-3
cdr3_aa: CASSEGQPGNTIYF

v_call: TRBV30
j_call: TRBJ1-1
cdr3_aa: CAWKPGPPRDYTEAFF

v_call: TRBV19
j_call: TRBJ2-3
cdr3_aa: CASSTISGAGGADTQYF

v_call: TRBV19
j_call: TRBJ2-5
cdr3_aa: CASSRTSGSLETQYF

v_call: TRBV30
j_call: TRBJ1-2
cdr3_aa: CAWSVGGYYGYTF